One and the same sample provided the 24 T cell receptor beta chains below, sequenced in a study of T-cell reconstitution after alpha-beta-depleted transplantation in children. Construction of the TCRbeta library involved unique molecular identifiers. Each CDR3 protein is one row after TCRdb ran MiXCR on the PCR reads. The table lists 500,000 to 750,000 distinct CDR3 sequences, over 20% of them singletons. Specimen: PBMCs, collected before TCRalphabeta/CD19-depleted stem cell transplant. These receptors were collected from a boy under two years old with Wiskott-Aldrich syndrome, due to receive a stem cell transplant.

This clonotype has only a few counts. This rearrangement joins TRBV1 to TRBJ2-1; the D segment call TRBD1 is taken from the table without a DNA check. TRBV1 is listed as a pseudogene. This CDR3 region has 12 residues. The CDR3 loop reads CTFSPTLQGQFF. DNA for the CDR3: TGCACCTTCAGCCCCACTCTTCAGGGGCAGTTCTTC.

The chain has TRBV7-2 and TRBJ1-1; D possibly corresponds to TRBD1 (5 bases). Trimming shortened V by 6 bases and J by 2 bases, and 13 bases separated the two germline ends. This CDR3 spans 14 amino acids. Germline V CDR1 and CDR2: SGHTA, FQGNSA. CDR3 region: CASSLQVGNTEAFF. DNA for the CDR3: TGTGCCAGCAGTTTACAGGTGGGAAACACTGAAGCTTTCTTT.

V and J are TRBV2 and TRBJ2-1, with 8 bases lining up with TRBD2. From germline, CDR1 is SNHLY and CDR2 FYNNEI. V lost 7 bases to trimming and J lost 4 bases; unmatched junction nucleotides: 6. The CDR3 length is 14 residues. The CDR3 reads CASIGTSGYNEQFF. DNA of the CDR3: TGTGCCAGCATTGGAACTAGCGGTTACAATGAGCAGTTCTTC.

In its sample, this clonotype was seen a few times. The chain carries TRBV7-8 and TRBJ2-2; no clear D. The germline V gene encodes CDR1 SGHVS and CDR2 FQNEAQ. The CDR3 contains 15 residues. The ends were cut back, 5 bases at V and 0 bases at J, with 10 bases in the middle. CDR3 loop: CASSLRFANTGELFF. The CDR3 nucleotides are TGTGCCAGCAGCCTTCGGTTTGCGAACACCGGGGAGCTGTTTTTT.

The CDR3 coding sequence is TGTGCCACCCGGGACAGTGCATCCCTCTCTGGAAACACCATATATTTT. Residues: CATRDSASLSGNTIYF. The chain joins TRBV2 to TRBJ1-3, with TRBD1 matching over 7 bases. J was trimmed by 0 bases and V by 10 bases; bases with no gene match: 12. The V gene's germline CDR1 is SNHLY and CDR2 FYNNEI. CDR3 length: 16 amino acids. Full variable domain (rest looked up from reference TRBV2 and TRBJ1-3): EPEVTQTPSHQVTQMGQEVILRCVPISNHLYFYWYRQILGQKVEFLVSFYNNEISEKSEIFDDQFSVERPDGSNFTLKIRSTKLEDSAMYFCATRDSASLSGNTIYFGEGSWLTVV.

J is TRBJ2-1 and V is TRBV12-3 or TRBV12-4; D might be TRBD2 (5 bases). V gave up 5 bases and J gave up 12 bases, with 11 bases separating them. The CDR3 is 11 residues long. The CDR3 nucleotides read TGTGCCAGCAGTGAGAGGAGGATGCAGTTCTTC. Its translation is CASSERRMQFF.

This clonotype came up a few times. The chain links TRBV5-1 to TRBJ2-1; 9 bases fit TRBD1. This CDR3 region has 15 residues. Trimming at V came to 2 bases and at J to 7 bases, leaving 7 bases not matched to a gene. CDR1 is SGHRS and CDR2 is YFSETQ in the germline V gene. The CDR3 sequence: CASSFGDRESNEQFF. CDR3 in DNA: TGCGCCAGCAGCTTTGGGGACAGGGAGTCAAATGAGCAGTTCTTC.

This clonotype appeared a few times. The V gene is TRBV7-2, the J gene TRBJ1-5, with 9 bases aligning to TRBD1. Trimming removed 5 bases from V and 3 bases from J; junction bases left unmatched: 5. The length of the CDR3 is 15 residues. Per germline, CDR1 SGHTA and CDR2 FQGNSA. CDR3 DNA: TGTGCCAGCAGCACCACAGGGGGCTCCAATCAGCCCCAGCATTTT. Its translation: CASSTTGGSNQPQHF.

The V gene is TRBV7-3, the J gene TRBJ2-1; D possibly uses TRBD1 or TRBD2 (7 bases each). Trimming shortened V by 1 base and J by 10 bases, and 17 bases separated the two germline ends. The CDR3 runs 15 residues. From germline, CDR1 is SGHTA and CDR2 FQGTGA. The CDR3 region is CASSLKGGGSWEQFF. CDR3 bases: TGTGCCAGCAGCTTAAAAGGGGGCGGGAGCTGGGAGCAGTTCTTC.

The rearrangement links TRBV5-1 to TRBJ2-3, with a tentative D call TRBD2 (5 bases). The ends were cut back, 3 bases at V and 2 bases at J, with 10 bases in the middle. Germline CDR1 and CDR2: SGHRS and YFSETQ. This CDR3 region has 14 residues. This CDR3 reads CASSSSGYTDTQYF. DNA of the CDR3: TGCGCCAGCAGCTCAAGCGGATACACAGATACGCAGTATTTT.

This chain connects TRBV10-2 to TRBJ2-5, with D possibly TRBD1 on 5 matching bases. V lost 7 bases and J 2 bases, leaving 11 bases between the germline ends. Germline V lookup: CDR1 WSHSY, CDR2 SAAADI. The CDR3 contains 13 residues. The CDR3: CASNLRGQETQYF. The CDR3 region has the DNA TGCGCCAGCAATCTTAGGGGACAAGAGACCCAGTACTTC.

The chain employs TRBV4-1 and TRBJ1-3; 7 positions agree with TRBD1. The CDR3 is 17 amino acids. V gave up 1 base and J gave up 0 bases; unmatched junction bases: 6. The germline V gene has CDR1 MGHRA and CDR2 YSYEKL. The CDR3, as DNA: TGCGCCAGCAGCCAAGGTTACGGGGACAGCTCTGGAAACACCATATATTTT. Translating gives CASSQGYGDSSGNTIYF.

Only a few counts were recorded for this clonotype. V usage is TRBV5-1 and J usage is TRBJ2-2; D gene uncertain. The CDR3 consists of 15 residues. The ends were cut back, 0 bases at V and 1 base at J, with 7 bases in the middle. From germline, CDR1 is SGHRS and CDR2 YFSETQ. The CDR3 nucleotides are TGCGCCAGCAGCTTGGCCGCACAGAACACCGGGGAGCTGTTTTTT. Amino acids: CASSLAAQNTGELFF.

CDR3 loop: CASSLWVGSSYEQYF. DNA for the CDR3: TGTGCCAGCAGCTTATGGGTAGGCAGCTCCTACGAGCAGTACTTC. The rearrangement joins TRBV7-3 to TRBJ2-7, with D hard to call. Germline V gene lookup returns CDR1 SGHTA and CDR2 FQGTGA. The CDR3 runs 15 residues. V lost 2 bases and J lost 0, with 11 bases in between.

The V call is TRBV7-6, the J call TRBJ2-5; TRBD2 agrees at 8 bases. The CDR3 length is 15 residues. J lost 5 bases, V lost 5 bases, and 10 bases had no gene match. CDR1 and CDR2 from the germline V gene are SGHVS and FNYEAQ. The DNA of the CDR3 is TGTGCCAGCAGCCCCATCGGACTAGCAGGGGAGACCCAGTACTTC. Its translation is CASSPIGLAGETQYF.

The V call is TRBV4-1, the J call TRBJ1-1; D is unresolved. The CDR3 is made up of 19 amino acids. Trimming cost V 0 bases and J 5 bases, with 25 bases left between them. Germline-derived CDR1 and CDR2 are MGHRA and YSYEKL. CDR3 DNA sequence: TGCGCCAGCAGCCAAGATAAGGGCACCCACTGGGTCCTTCAAACTGAAGCTTTCTTT. Translation gives CASSQDKGTHWVLQTEAFF.

This clonotype showed up just a few times. The chain is built from TRBV12-3 or TRBV12-4 and TRBJ2-2, with unresolved D. Trimming removed 2 bases from V and 2 bases from J, with 12 bases in between. The CDR3 covers 16 residues. The CDR3 loop reads CASSLIWSTNTGELFF. DNA for the CDR3: TGTGCCAGCAGTTTAATCTGGTCTACCAACACCGGGGAGCTGTTTTTT.

The chain combines TRBV7-9 with TRBJ2-2; 9 bases agree with TRBD2. The junction had 3 bases not matched to a gene; V was cut back by 2 bases and J by 5 bases. This CDR3 comprises 15 residues. The germline gives CDR1 SEHNR, CDR2 FQNEAQ (reference sequence). Written as DNA, the CDR3 is TGTGCCAGCAGCTTACTCCTAGCGGGAACCGGGGAGCTGTTTTTT. It yields the protein CASSLLLAGTGELFF.

The DNA of the CDR3 is TGTGCCAGCAGCCCAGCCGCCGTTTACAATGAGCAGTTCTTC. Residues: CASSPAAVYNEQFF. This chain links TRBV14 with TRBJ2-1, with D hard to call. This CDR3 spans 14 amino acids. Germline CDR1 is SGHDN and CDR2 is FVKESK. Trimming stripped 4 bases from V and 4 bases from J, with 11 bases between. Looking up the rest from reference TRBV14 and TRBJ2-1 gives the full variable domain: EAGVTQFPSHSVIEKGQTVTLRCDPISGHDNLYWYRRVMGKEIKFLLHFVKESKQDESGMPNNRFLAERTGGTYSTLKVQPAELEDSGVYFCASSPAAVYNEQFFGPGTRLTVL.

This clonotype was seen a single time. The V call is TRBV12-3 or TRBV12-4, the J call TRBJ2-1; 10 nucleotides align to TRBD2. CDR3 length: 16 residues. The V segment lost 7 bases and the J segment 0 bases; nucleotides outside the gene matches: 6. CDR3 coding DNA: TGTGCCAGCATCAGGGGACTAGCGTACTCCTACAATGAGCAGTTCTTC. The encoded protein is CASIRGLAYSYNEQFF.

Comments on this clonotype: A much larger clone sits a single nucleotide away, making a read error possible. The J gene is TRBJ2-3, the V gene TRBV29-1; D is unclear. Germline assignment: CDR1 SQVTM and CDR2 ANQGSEA. Trimming removed 4 bases at V and 1 base at J, with 3 bases between. The CDR3 extends over 11 amino acids. The CDR3, as DNA: TGCAGCGTTGTCCGCACAGATACGCAGTATTTT. This sequence encodes CSVVRTDTQYF.

This clonotype turned up a few times. For the CDR3, the DNA is TGTGCCAGCGGCTCCGGGACTCGGAGTTTCAACGAGCAGTACTTC. Protein: CASGSGTRSFNEQYF. The chain employs TRBV28 and TRBJ2-7; weak D call: TRBD2 (6 bases). V was shortened by 8 bases and J by 5 bases, with 22 bases between the two germline ends. CDR1 and CDR2 (germline): MDHEN, SYDVKM. CDR3 size: 15 residues. Using reference TRBV28 and TRBJ2-7 for the parts outside the CDR3, the full variable domain is DVKVTQSSRYLVKRTGEKVFLECVQDMDHENMFWYRQDPGLGLRLIYFSYDVKMKEKGDIPEGYSVSREKKERFSLILESASTNQTSMYLCASGSGTRSFNEQYFGPGTRLTVT.

About this clonotype: A read error may explain this, as a much larger clone is one base away. The genes are TRBV20-1 and TRBJ2-1; D not resolved. This CDR3 is built from 15 residues. With 0 bases removed from V and 0 bases from J, the gap between germline ends came to 9 bases. Germline CDR1 is DFQATT and CDR2 is SNEGSKA (reference sequence). CDR3 nucleotides: TGCAGTGCTAGAGAGTGGGTCGGCTCCTACAATGAGCAGTTCTTC. This sequence encodes CSAREWVGSYNEQFF.

Only a few counts were recorded for this clonotype. The gene calls are TRBV5-1 and TRBJ2-1; TRBD2 might be the D (5 bases). The V and J ends lost 1 base and 0 bases respectively, with 11 bases between them. Per germline, CDR1 SGHRS and CDR2 YFSETQ. The CDR3 sequence is 16 residues long. The CDR3 loop is CASSLRGCPSYNEQFF. Here the CDR3 DNA reads TGCGCCAGCAGCTTGCGGGGTTGTCCCTCCTACAATGAGCAGTTCTTC.